Each of the 20 T cell receptor beta chains below was sequenced from the same sample in a study of blood T cell dynamics during melanoma immunotherapy. The time point denotes: week 3, after first cycle of checkpoint inhibitor. The repertoire was sequenced with immunoSEQ multiplex PCR; TCRdb's copy has only in-frame clones and lacks some. The sample shows 9,600 or so clones, about 85% of them seen only once. The material was blood, obtained from a patient treated with checkpoint blockade. These receptors all stem from a human donor with melanoma.

The J gene is TRBJ2-3, the V gene TRBV29-1; D call uncertain. Germline V gene data show CDR1 as SQVTM and CDR2 as ANQGSEA. This CDR3 spans 15 amino acids. Trimming took 0 bases from V and 0 from J, leaving 10 bases between them. CDR3 bases: TGCAGCGTTGAAGATCCATACACTAGCACAGATACGCAGTATTTT. It codes for CSVEDPYTSTDTQYF.

The chain links TRBV11-2 to TRBJ1-1, with TRBD1 as a possible D gene (6 bases). CDR1 is SGHAT and CDR2 is FQNNGV in the germline V gene. V dropped 5 bases and J dropped 0 bases, with 19 bases sitting between them. The CDR3 length is 17 residues. CDR3 coding DNA: TGTGCCAGCAGCCCATCAACAGGGCCACGTCTGAACACTGAAGCTTTCTTT. It yields the protein CASSPSTGPRLNTEAFF.

V and J are TRBV7-2 and TRBJ2-7; D could derive from TRBD1 or TRBD2 (5 bases each). In germline, CDR1 is SGHTA, CDR2 FQGNSA. There are 13 residues in the CDR3. Trimming pared 4 bases from V and 1 base from J, leaving 8 bases between. CDR3 DNA sequence: TGTGCCAGCAGCTGGGACGGATCCTACGAGCAGTACTTC. This gives the protein CASSWDGSYEQYF.

The rearrangement uses TRBV5-8 and TRBJ1-2; D not certain. Trimming took 1 base from V and 7 from J, leaving 11 bases between them. CDR1 and CDR2 from the germline V gene are SGHTS and YDEGEE. CDR3 length: 13 amino acids. In DNA, the CDR3 is TGTGCCAGCAGCTTGAGTGCTACGGGTGGCTACACCTTC. This translates into CASSLSATGGYTF.

The V gene is TRBV19, the J gene TRBJ2-3, with no clear D. This CDR3 is 15 amino acids long. Trimming removed 2 bases at V and 0 bases at J, with 9 bases between. Germline values: CDR1 LNHDA, CDR2 SQIVND (reference sequence). The CDR3 loop is CASSIFSTSTDTQYF. CDR3 sequence (DNA): TGTGCCAGTAGTATATTTTCCACTAGCACAGATACGCAGTATTTT.

V and J are TRBV29-1 and TRBJ1-2, with D tentatively TRBD1 (6 bases). Trimming removed 7 bases from V and 8 bases from J, with 20 bases in between. The CDR3 covers 13 residues. Germline V gene lookup returns CDR1 SQVTM and CDR2 ANQGSEA. The CDR3 loop is CSGEDRGNGGYTF. As DNA, the CDR3 is TGCAGCGGGGAGGACAGAGGGAACGGAGGCTACACCTTC.

CDR3 nucleotides: TGTGCCTGGAGCAGTGGTGTATATAATTCACCCCTCCACTTT. Its protein is CAWSSGVYNSPLHF. The genes are TRBV30 and TRBJ1-6, with D uncertain. Germline CDR1 and CDR2: GTSNPN and SVGIG (reference sequence). The V end was cut by 3 bases, the J end by 4 bases, with 10 bases between. The CDR3 extends over 14 amino acids.

The chain combines TRBV7-3 with TRBJ2-1, with 10 bases that match TRBD1. CDR1 is SGHTA and CDR2 is FQGTGA in the germline V gene. With 1 base clipped from V and 2 bases from J, the junction kept 8 bases outside the gene matches. CDR3 size: 18 residues. The CDR3 region is CASSLNPSGTGAYNEQFF. The CDR3 region has the DNA TGTGCCAGCAGCTTAAACCCCTCCGGGACAGGGGCCTACAATGAGCAGTTCTTC.

The chain couples TRBV29-1 to TRBJ2-7; TRBD1 matches at 7 bases. V lost 6 bases and J lost 2; bases outside the gene matches: 7. CDR3 length: 13 amino acids. Germline assignment: CDR1 SQVTM and CDR2 ANQGSEA. CDR3 DNA sequence: TGCAGCGTCCAGGGACAGCAAACCTACGAGCAGTACTTC. This encodes CSVQGQQTYEQYF.

The V call is TRBV2, the J call TRBJ1-3, with 8 positions matching TRBD1. The V gene's germline CDR1 is SNHLY and CDR2 FYNNEI. This CDR3 contains 15 residues. Unmatched junction bases numbered 4, after V lost 6 bases and J lost 0 bases. CDR3: CASRTGVFSGNTIYF. The CDR3 DNA reads as TGTGCCAGCAGGACAGGGGTCTTCTCTGGAAACACCATATATTTT.

V and J are TRBV11-3 and TRBJ2-2; TRBD2 matches 14 bases. The CDR3 is made up of 19 amino acids. After removal of 5 bases from V and 3 bases from J, the junction contained 11 bases not matched to a gene. Germline V gene data show CDR1 as SGHNT and CDR2 as YENEEA. The CDR3 DNA follows: TGTGCCAGCAGCAACTACCCCGGGACTAGCGGGGGAGACACCGGGGAGCTGTTTTTT. Its translation: CASSNYPGTSGGDTGELFF.

This clone was recorded a few times. The chain is built from TRBV6-9 and TRBJ2-6; D call uncertain. Germline values: CDR1 MNHGY, CDR2 SVAAGI. This CDR3 contains 18 residues. V lost 4 bases, J lost 5 bases, and 21 bases lay in between. CDR3 sequence reads: CASSCAHLRQSRANVLTF. As DNA, the CDR3 is TGTGCCAGCAGTTGTGCCCACTTACGACAAAGTCGGGCCAACGTCCTGACTTTC.

V and J are TRBV6-6 and TRBJ2-4, with D perhaps matching TRBD1 (7 bases). Trimming pared 7 bases from V and 7 bases from J, leaving 14 bases between. This CDR3 contains 13 residues. Germline loops: CDR1 MNHNY, CDR2 SVGAGI (reference sequence). The CDR3 DNA sequence: TGTGCCAGCACCCGCTCAGGGGGGAACATTCAGTACTTC. It yields the protein CASTRSGGNIQYF.

The rearrangement joins TRBV13 to TRBJ2-1; 14 bases match TRBD2. The trim removed 2 bases at V and 10 bases at J, leaving 16 bases unmatched. This CDR3 region has 19 residues. The germline V gene encodes CDR1 PRHDT and CDR2 FYEKMQ (reference sequence). The CDR3 loop reads CASSLSTFTGTSGGGEQFF. The CDR3 DNA sequence: TGTGCCAGCAGCTTATCGACATTCACCGGGACTAGCGGGGGTGGCGAGCAGTTCTTC.

This clone was recorded only once. The chain is built from TRBV5-6 and TRBJ2-7; TRBD2 is a possible D gene (7 bases). Trimming stripped 0 bases from V and 3 bases from J, with 19 bases between. The CDR3 contains 17 residues. Per the germline V gene, CDR1 is SGHDT and CDR2 is YYEEEE. The CDR3 region is CASSLEEGGTNFYEQYF. The CDR3 bases are TGTGCCAGCAGCTTGGAGGAGGGGGGGACAAACTTCTACGAGCAGTACTTC.

V and J are TRBV5-1 and TRBJ2-2, with D possibly matching TRBD1 (6 bases). CDR3 length equals 13 residues. The V end was cut by 1 base, the J end by 9 bases, with 10 bases between. CDR1 and CDR2 (germline): SGHRS, YFSETQ. In DNA form, the CDR3 reads TGCGCCAGCAGCTTGAACAGGGAAAGGGAGCTGTTTTTT. It yields the protein CASSLNRERELFF.

The chain links TRBV5-4 to TRBJ2-2; D is unresolved. The germline V and J ends were trimmed by 0 bases and 5 bases, with 8 bases remaining between them. CDR1 is SGHNT, CDR2 YYREEE, per germline (reference sequence). The CDR3 totals 14 residues. The CDR3 DNA is TGTGCCAGCAGCTTGGGCTTCCGAACCGGGGAGCTGTTTTTT. As protein: CASSLGFRTGELFF.

The chain couples TRBV9 to TRBJ2-1; D perhaps matches TRBD1 (7 bases). The CDR3 extends over 15 amino acids. Deletions cut 4 bases from V and 4 bases from J, with 15 bases between. Germline values: CDR1 SGDLS, CDR2 YYNGEE. The CDR3 region has the DNA TGTGCCAGCAGCCTGGAGGGGGCCCGATACAATGAGCAGTTCTTC. Its protein is CASSLEGARYNEQFF.

This chain connects TRBV7-2 to TRBJ1-1; D gene uncertain. The CDR3 is 13 residues long. The germline CDR1 and CDR2 sequences are SGHTA and FQGNSA. With 4 bases removed from V and 0 bases from J, the gap between germline ends came to 6 bases. CDR3 DNA sequence: TGTGCCAGCAGCTCCATAATGAACACTGAAGCTTTCTTT. Residues: CASSSIMNTEAFF.

The chain has TRBV5-1 and TRBJ1-2; maybe TRBD1 (5 bases). CDR3 size: 13 residues. V was shortened by 2 bases and J by 6 bases, with 11 bases between the two germline ends. CDR1 and CDR2 from the germline V gene are SGHRS and YFSETQ. CDR3 DNA sequence: TGCGCCAGCAGCTTCACTGGGGCTGATGGCTACACCTTC. Translation: CASSFTGADGYTF.